Shown below are 8 T cell receptor beta chains from a single sample sequenced in a study of shared clonotypes between healthy human individuals. Assay used: immunoSEQ multiplex PCR; TCRdb lists only in-frame clones, some missing. This table has approximately 2,200,000 clones, 93% appearing once. Naive CD8 cells were CD45RO-negative, positively selected for CCR7, excluding terminally differentiated effector memory CD45RA+ cells. The sequenced sample consisted of naive CD8+ T cells from PBMCs. These receptors came from a man aged 18-30 years in good health. Some clones in this sample may be carry-over from other donors' samples.

The J gene is TRBJ1-1, the V gene TRBV19; 12 bases align to TRBD1. V gave up 3 bases and J gave up 5 bases; unmatched junction bases: 13. This CDR3 spans 18 amino acids. CDR1 and CDR2 (germline): LNHDA, SQIVND (reference sequence). The DNA of the CDR3 is TGTGCCAGTAGTATGTTCGGGACAGGGGGCGGAGAGTGGACTGAAGCTTTCTTT. This gives the protein CASSMFGTGGGEWTEAFF.

The V and J genes are TRBV19 and TRBJ2-7; 8 nucleotides line up with TRBD2. Trimming took 5 bases from V and 0 from J; bases not matched to a gene: 6. Per germline, CDR1 LNHDA and CDR2 SQIVND (reference sequence). The CDR3 has 15 amino acids. The CDR3 sequence is CASSELAASSYEQYF. CDR3 sequence (DNA): TGTGCCAGTAGTGAACTAGCGGCCAGCTCCTACGAGCAGTACTTC.

The V and J genes are TRBV29-1 and TRBJ2-1; D is uncertain. V shed 7 bases and J shed 0 bases, with 7 bases lying between them. The germline gives CDR1 SQVTM, CDR2 ANQGSEA. The CDR3 spans 12 residues. The CDR3 DNA reads as TGCAGCGGGGTGGGCTCCTACAATGAGCAGTTCTTC. Protein sequence: CSGVGSYNEQFF.

V gene TRBV7-9 combines with J gene TRBJ2-3, with D unresolved. V dropped 4 bases and J dropped 14 bases, with 16 bases sitting between them. CDR3 length: 12 residues. Looked up from germline, CDR1 is SEHNR and CDR2 is FQNEAQ (reference sequence). This CDR3 reads CASSSSRPGPYF. For the CDR3, the DNA is TGTGCCAGCAGCTCTAGTAGGCCCGGGCCGTATTTT.

This rearrangement joins TRBV6-1 to TRBJ2-7; D uncertain. CDR1 and CDR2 from the germline V gene are MNHNS and SASEGT. Trimming cost V 6 bases and J 3 bases, with 15 bases left between them. This CDR3 comprises 14 residues. The CDR3 bases are TGTGCCAGCAGCGACTGGACCCGTTACTACGAGCAGTACTTC. Encoded protein: CASSDWTRYYEQYF.

V gene TRBV7-9 combines with J gene TRBJ1-4; weak D call: TRBD1 (5 bases). The V and J ends lost 0 bases and 5 bases respectively, with 16 bases between them. Germline V gene lookup returns CDR1 SEHNR and CDR2 FQNEAQ (reference sequence). The CDR3 has 17 residues. The CDR3 DNA reads as TGTGCCAGCAGCTTAGCGCTAGGGGTTGTTCGGAATGAAAAACTGTTTTTT. It codes for CASSLALGVVRNEKLFF.

This chain connects TRBV27 to TRBJ2-1; possibly TRBD1 for D (6 bases). Trimming shortened V by 5 bases and J by 8 bases, and 19 bases separated the two germline ends. The CDR3 contains 15 residues. Germline CDR1 and CDR2: MNHEY and SMNVEV (reference sequence). CDR3 loop: CASSAITGWGHEQFF. The CDR3 coding sequence is TGTGCCAGCAGTGCGATAACAGGGTGGGGCCATGAGCAGTTCTTC.

The CDR3 region is CASSVVGAPNYGYTF. The CDR3 region has the DNA TGTGCCAGCAGCGTAGTAGGGGCGCCTAACTATGGCTACACCTTC. V is TRBV9 and J is TRBJ1-2, with D tentatively TRBD1 (5 bases). The CDR3 covers 15 residues. Trimming removed 0 bases from V and 0 bases from J, with 9 bases in between. CDR1 and CDR2 (germline): SGDLS, YYNGEE.